The T cell receptor beta chain described here comes from a study of blood T cell repertoires in COVID-19. About the study: PBMCs, B-cell-depleted T cells, or T cells provided the cDNA or gDNA that made up the material.

Only in-frame clones appear in the TCRdb table, and some are missing; sequencing was by immunoSEQ multiplex PCR. Among about 400,000 clones listed, 85% to 90% were seen once. The length of the CDR3 is 13 residues. V dropped 3 bases and J dropped 7 bases, with 9 bases sitting between them. CDR1 and CDR2 (germline): KGHSH, LQKENI. Across about two dozen US areas, participants ranged in age from roughly 18 to 95 years. V usage is TRBV18 and J usage is TRBJ1-4; no firm D call. The material sequenced was PBMCs or T cells enriched from blood (not recorded which). The sequence was collected from a woman aged 25 to 45 who had recovered from COVID-19. The CDR3 DNA sequence: TGTGCCAGCTCACCTTCCGGTGGTGAAAAACTGTTTTTT. This gives the protein CASSPSGGEKLFF.